Presented here are 17 T cell receptor beta chains from one specimen sequenced in a study of post-analysis software for immune sequencing data. Carried by the TCR beta cDNA libraries were unique molecular identifiers. TCRdb reprocessed the PCR reads with MiXCR, giving one entry per CDR3 protein. The table shows under 200,000 distinct CDR3 sequences, with under 40% occurring only once. This material consisted of blood, taken after autologous hematopoietic stem cell transplantation. The receptors were gathered from a girl aged 10 to 17 with multiple sclerosis.

This clonotype was seen only a few times. In nucleotides, the CDR3 is TGTGCCAGCAGCCCTCAATCAGGGAACACTGAAGCTTTCTTT. Translated: CASSPQSGNTEAFF. The chain couples TRBV9 to TRBJ1-1, with unresolved D. V lost 4 bases and J lost 1, with 11 bases in between. Germline loops: CDR1 SGDLS, CDR2 YYNGEE. The CDR3 is 14 residues long.

This rearrangement joins TRBV6-6 to TRBJ2-1, with D possibly matching TRBD1 (5 bases). CDR1 and CDR2 (germline): MNHNY, SVGAGI (reference sequence). V shed 6 bases and J shed 8 bases, with 14 bases lying between them. The CDR3 is 13 residues long. The CDR3 loop reads CASSLTVGHEQFF. CDR3 DNA: TGTGCCAGCAGCCTCACCGTGGGGCATGAGCAGTTCTTC.

This clonotype occurred many times. The V gene is TRBV10-3, the J gene TRBJ1-1; 7 nucleotides match TRBD1. The CDR3 spans 15 residues. V lost 0 bases and J lost 4; bases outside the gene matches: 5. The germline gives CDR1 ENHRY, CDR2 SYGVKD. CDR3 in DNA: TGTGCCATCAGTGAGTCCAGACAGGGCGGCACTGAAGCTTTCTTT. The encoded protein is CAISESRQGGTEAFF.

At least ten counts were recorded for this clonotype. V gene TRBV11-1 combines with J gene TRBJ2-5; D is ambiguous. In germline, CDR1 is SGHAT, CDR2 FQDESV (reference sequence). Trimming shortened V by 1 base and J by 7 bases, and 4 bases separated the two germline ends. The CDR3 consists of 11 residues. The CDR3: CASSLGGTQYF. The DNA for the CDR3 is TGTGCCAGCAGCTTAGGGGGGACCCAGTACTTC.

The V call is TRBV12-3 or TRBV12-4, the J call TRBJ2-3; 10 bases map to TRBD2. V was pared by 5 bases and J by 3 bases, with 8 bases of the junction left unmatched. The CDR3 has 16 amino acids. The CDR3 DNA follows: TGTGCCAGCAGTCCCCGACTAGCGGGCACAACAGATACGCAGTATTTT. It translates to CASSPRLAGTTDTQYF.

This clonotype was observed a handful of times. This rearrangement joins TRBV10-3 to TRBJ1-2; D remains unclear. Germline lookup yields CDR1 ENHRY and CDR2 SYGVKD. The V end was cut by 0 bases, the J end by 3 bases, with 8 bases between. CDR3 length: 14 residues. CDR3 protein: CAISESPRDYGYTF. The DNA of the CDR3 is TGTGCCATCAGTGAGTCGCCGAGGGACTATGGCTACACCTTC.

The chain links TRBV5-1 to TRBJ2-1; the match to TRBD2 covers 12 bases. The CDR3 length is 14 residues. Germline V gene lookup returns CDR1 SGHRS and CDR2 YFSETQ. The trim removed 5 bases at V and 7 bases at J, leaving 4 bases unmatched. CDR3 sequence (DNA): TGCGCCAGCAGGACTAGCGGGAGCGGGAATGAGCAGTTCTTC. Amino acids: CASRTSGSGNEQFF.

The chain recombines TRBV28 with TRBJ2-3, with 8 positions matching TRBD2. This CDR3 comprises 17 residues. Trimming took 6 bases from V and 0 from J; bases not matched to a gene: 11. CDR1 MDHEN and CDR2 SYDVKM come from the germline V gene. The CDR3, as DNA: TGTGCCAGCAGCCCCTCGGCGGGAGGACGTAGCACAGATACGCAGTATTTT. This sequence encodes CASSPSAGGRSTDTQYF.

The chain joins TRBV6-2 or TRBV6-3 to TRBJ2-3, with 13 positions matching TRBD2. The CDR3 has 15 residues. V trimming: 5 bases; J trimming: 8 bases; junction bases outside the gene matches: 7. In germline, CDR1 is MNHEY, CDR2 SVGEGT. In DNA form, the CDR3 reads TGTGCCAGCAGTGGCGGACTAGCGGGAGCGACTACGCAGTATTTT. Translating it yields CASSGGLAGATTQYF.

In its sample, this clonotype was seen a few times. The chain recombines TRBV25-1 with TRBJ2-5, with D perhaps matching TRBD1 (6 bases). Trimming shortened V by 6 bases and J by 7 bases, and 15 bases separated the two germline ends. Germline values: CDR1 MGHDK, CDR2 SYGVNS. There are 13 residues in the CDR3. DNA for the CDR3: TGTGCCAGCAGCAGGGGCGCGCAGTCGACCCAGTACTTC. Its protein product is CASSRGAQSTQYF.

This clonotype was recorded a few times. The chain has TRBV5-6 and TRBJ2-5; perhaps TRBD2 as D (6 bases). This CDR3 spans 14 amino acids. Germline CDR1 and CDR2: SGHDT and YYEEEE. V was shortened by 3 bases and J by 2 bases, with 11 bases between the two germline ends. CDR3 sequence reads: CASSWGGPQETQYF. CDR3 bases: TGTGCCAGCAGCTGGGGAGGACCGCAAGAGACCCAGTACTTC.

The CDR3 coding sequence is TGCAGTGCTAGAGATACCCTTGCTAGCGCGTTCCAAGAGACCCAGTACTTC. Amino acids: CSARDTLASAFQETQYF. The chain recombines TRBV20-1 with TRBJ2-5, with D maybe TRBD2 (6 bases). Looked up from germline, CDR1 is DFQATT and CDR2 is SNEGSKA (reference sequence). The ends were cut back, 0 bases at V and 1 base at J, with 18 bases in the middle. This CDR3 has 17 amino acids.

The J gene is TRBJ2-3, the V gene TRBV12-3 or TRBV12-4, with 9 positions matching TRBD2. Losses at the gene ends were 3 bases for V and 5 bases for J; bases not matched to a gene: 15. The CDR3 length is 18 residues. As DNA, the CDR3 is TGTGCCAGCAGTTTGAGATTGGTAGCGGGAGTCGGTGGAGATACGCAGTATTTT. Amino acids: CASSLRLVAGVGGDTQYF.

The rearrangement uses TRBV5-1 and TRBJ1-3; D is possibly TRBD1 (6 bases). V was shortened by 0 bases and J by 0 bases, with 19 bases between the two germline ends. CDR1 SGHRS and CDR2 YFSETQ come from the germline V gene. The CDR3 totals 19 residues. CDR3 region: CASSLASTTGLNSGNTIYF. CDR3 sequence (DNA): TGCGCCAGCAGCTTGGCCTCGACGACAGGACTCAACTCTGGAAACACCATATATTTT.

This clonotype was detected a few times. The chain joins TRBV28 to TRBJ2-7; 7 nucleotides line up with TRBD2. The CDR3 has 13 amino acids. Germline V lookup: CDR1 MDHEN, CDR2 SYDVKM. With 2 bases clipped from V and 4 bases from J, the junction kept 2 bases outside the gene matches. CDR3 in amino acids: CASSLAGVYEQYF. The CDR3 bases are TGTGCCAGCAGTTTAGCGGGAGTATACGAGCAGTACTTC. The variable domain in full, with the rest retrieved from reference TRBV28 and TRBJ2-7, is DVKVTQSSRYLVKRTGEKVFLECVQDMDHENMFWYRQDPGLGLRLIYFSYDVKMKEKGDIPEGYSVSREKKERFSLILESASTNQTSMYLCASSLAGVYEQYFGPGTRLTVT.

The table lists this clonotype with a count of one. V is TRBV7-6 and J is TRBJ2-7; 7 bases agree with TRBD1. Per the germline V gene, CDR1 is SGHVS and CDR2 is FNYEAQ. V trimming: 10 bases; J trimming: 2 bases; junction bases outside the gene matches: 11. This CDR3 contains 14 residues. The CDR3 sequence: CAIKTGTVAYEQYF. CDR3 DNA sequence: TGTGCCATTAAAACCGGGACAGTAGCCTACGAGCAGTACTTC.

The rearrangement links TRBV2 to TRBJ2-3; a possible D gene is TRBD1 (5 bases). Germline V lookup: CDR1 SNHLY, CDR2 FYNNEI. With 5 bases removed from V and 1 base from J, the gap between germline ends came to 13 bases. The CDR3 is made up of 15 amino acids. In nucleotides, the CDR3 is TGTGCCAGCAGTCAGGGATCTCCCCGCACAGATACGCAGTATTTT. As protein: CASSQGSPRTDTQYF.